The 22 T cell receptor beta chains reported below all come from one sample, sequenced in a study of T cell responses to AZD1222 COVID-19 vaccine. Profiled with immunoSEQ multiplex PCR; TCRdb holds only in-frame clones, not every one. Altogether about 120,000 clones are present, around 87% being singletons, with the ten largest covering just over 2.5%. Sequenced here: peripheral blood, sampled 28 days after the second AZD1222 dose. These receptors came from an adult who received the AZD1222 COVID-19 vaccine.

The rearrangement links TRBV28 to TRBJ2-7; the D is unclear. CDR1 and CDR2 (germline): MDHEN, SYDVKM. Trimming took off 3 bases at V and 0 bases at J, with 12 bases between the two ends. The CDR3 covers 15 residues. The CDR3 protein is CASSLDNGYSYEQYF. In DNA, the CDR3 is TGTGCCAGCAGTTTGGATAACGGTTACTCCTACGAGCAGTACTTC.

This chain links TRBV11-2 with TRBJ1-6; a possible D gene is TRBD1 (6 bases). Trimming cost V 1 base and J 9 bases, with 22 bases left between them. Germline V gene data show CDR1 as SGHAT and CDR2 as FQNNGV. The CDR3 is 18 amino acids. Here the CDR3 DNA reads TGTGCCAGCAGCTTAGGTCCGCGGGCGACAGGCTTAATTTCACCCCTCCACTTT. The encoded protein is CASSLGPRATGLISPLHF.

The genes are TRBV7-2 and TRBJ2-7, with D possibly matching TRBD1 (6 bases). Trimming removed 0 bases from V and 6 bases from J, with 18 bases in between. Looked up from germline, CDR1 is SGHTA and CDR2 is FQGNSA. This CDR3 has 16 residues. The CDR3 here is CASSLAKAGGGREQYF. The CDR3 DNA reads TGTGCCAGCAGCTTAGCGAAGGCTGGGGGCGGCCGCGAGCAGTACTTC. The variable domain in full, with the rest retrieved from reference TRBV7-2 and TRBJ2-7, is GAGVSQSPSNKVTEKGKDVELRCDPISGHTALYWYRQSLGQGLEFLIYFQGNSAPDKSGLPSDRFSAERTGGSVSTLTIQRTQQEDSAVYLCASSLAKAGGGREQYFGPGTRLTVT.

V is TRBV7-9 and J is TRBJ1-1; tentatively, D is TRBD1 (6 bases). V was shortened by 11 bases and J by 0 bases, with 16 bases between the two germline ends. The CDR3 extends over 14 amino acids. The germline V gene encodes CDR1 SEHNR and CDR2 FQNEAQ (reference sequence). CDR3 nucleotides: TGTGCCGGATCCAGGGGTAACATGAACACTGAAGCTTTCTTT. Its protein is CAGSRGNMNTEAFF.

V is TRBV7-9 and J is TRBJ1-6; TRBD1 matches at 9 bases. Germline V gives CDR1 SEHNR, CDR2 FQNEAQ (reference sequence). This CDR3 is built from 18 residues. The V segment lost 2 bases and the J segment 1 base; nucleotides outside the gene matches: 6. Here the CDR3 DNA reads TGTGCCAGCAGCTTATCGACAGGGGGGTTGTCCTATAATTCACCCCTCCACTTT. Amino acid sequence: CASSLSTGGLSYNSPLHF. The entire variable domain, with the rest obtained from reference TRBV7-9 and TRBJ1-6, is as follows: DTGVSQNPRHKITKRGQNVTFRCDPISEHNRLYWYRQTLGQGPEFLTYFQNEAQLEKSRLLSDRFSAERPKGSFSTLEIQRTEQGDSAMYLCASSLSTGGLSYNSPLHFGNGTRLTVT.

J is TRBJ2-6 and V is TRBV7-2; 7 bases line up with TRBD2. Per the germline V gene, CDR1 is SGHTA and CDR2 is FQGNSA. This CDR3 has 17 amino acids. V lost 1 base, J lost 4 bases, and 7 bases stayed unmatched. CDR3 in amino acids: CASSLGSGGTGANVLTF. The CDR3 bases are TGTGCCAGCAGCTTAGGCTCCGGGGGGACCGGGGCCAACGTCCTGACTTTC.

The chain is built from TRBV6-4 and TRBJ1-1; 7 bases align to TRBD1. With 6 bases clipped from V and 0 bases from J, the junction kept 7 bases outside the gene matches. The germline V gene has CDR1 MRHNA and CDR2 SNTAGT. This CDR3 spans 15 amino acids. CDR3 protein: CASRNSGTVNTEAFF. The CDR3 region has the DNA TGTGCCAGCAGAAACTCCGGGACAGTGAACACTGAAGCTTTCTTT.

The chain couples TRBV6-2 or TRBV6-3 to TRBJ2-7; D is ambiguous. The CDR3 totals 14 residues. V was pared by 6 bases and J by 0 bases, with 12 bases between. Germline assignment: CDR1 MNHEY and CDR2 SVGEGT. DNA for the CDR3: TGTGCCAGCAGCCCCGCAGGTCACTCCTACGAGCAGTACTTC. It codes for CASSPAGHSYEQYF.

CDR3 sequence reads: CASSVKQGNTEAFF. The CDR3, as DNA: TGCGCCAGCAGTGTAAAACAGGGGAACACTGAAGCTTTCTTT. The chain joins TRBV10-1 to TRBJ1-1, with a weak D call TRBD1 (6 bases). V was trimmed by 4 bases and J by 1 base, leaving 10 bases between them. CDR3 length: 14 amino acids. CDR1 is WNHNN, CDR2 SYGVQD, per germline (reference sequence).

The chain uses TRBV6-5 and TRBJ2-3, with TRBD1 as a possible D gene (7 bases). Trimming shortened V by 6 bases and J by 1 base, and 14 bases separated the two germline ends. Germline V CDR1 and CDR2: MNHEY, SVGAGI. The CDR3 sequence is 15 residues long. The CDR3, as DNA: TGTGCCAGCAGGACGGGACAGCGGGGCACAGATACGCAGTATTTT. Its protein is CASRTGQRGTDTQYF.

V gene TRBV24-1 combines with J gene TRBJ1-5; 8 bases are a match to TRBD1. Germline trimming cut 2 bases from V and 4 bases from J; bases unmatched to any gene: 6. The CDR3 has 16 amino acids. The V gene's germline CDR1 is KGHDR and CDR2 SFDVKD. CDR3 protein: CATSDSRQGRNQPQHF. The CDR3 DNA follows: TGTGCCACCAGTGATTCCCGACAGGGGAGAAATCAGCCCCAGCATTTT.

J is TRBJ1-6 and V is TRBV7-3, with 7 bases identical to TRBD1. CDR1 and CDR2 from the germline V gene are SGHTA and FQGTGA. With 5 bases clipped from V and 7 bases from J, the junction kept 5 bases outside the gene matches. This CDR3 has 14 amino acids. The CDR3 DNA is TGTGCCAGCAGCCTCGACAGGGCCAATTCACCCCTCCACTTT. Translated, it gives CASSLDRANSPLHF.

The table lists this clone with many counts. The V gene is TRBV6-2 or TRBV6-3, the J gene TRBJ2-3, with 9 bases matching TRBD1. CDR3 length: 14 residues. The germline V gene has CDR1 MNHEY and CDR2 SVGEGT. V trimming: 5 bases; J trimming: 3 bases; junction bases outside the gene matches: 3. This CDR3 reads CASSRTGETDTQYF. The DNA for the CDR3 is TGTGCCAGCAGTCGGACAGGGGAAACAGATACGCAGTATTTT.

The rearrangement joins TRBV28 to TRBJ2-7, with TRBD1 matching over 10 bases. The J segment lost 5 bases and the V segment lost 6 bases, leaving 7 bases of the junction unmatched. CDR1 is MDHEN and CDR2 is SYDVKM in the germline V gene. The CDR3 sequence is 14 residues long. The CDR3 is CASSPRQGANEQYF. The CDR3 nucleotides read TGTGCCAGCAGCCCCCGACAGGGGGCCAACGAGCAGTACTTC.

The chain links TRBV25-1 to TRBJ1-5; TRBD1 is a possible D gene (6 bases). The germline V and J ends were trimmed by 5 bases and 5 bases, with 19 bases remaining between them. Per germline, CDR1 MGHDK and CDR2 SYGVNS. The CDR3 covers 16 residues. The CDR3 DNA reads TGTGCCAGCAGTTCCGCGAGTGGGGGGGGCCATCAGCCCCAGCATTTT. It yields the protein CASSSASGGGHQPQHF.

The chain links TRBV7-2 to TRBJ1-5; TRBD1 is a possible D gene (6 bases). Germline CDR1 and CDR2: SGHTA and FQGNSA. The ends were cut back, 3 bases at V and 5 bases at J, with 14 bases in the middle. This CDR3 has 15 amino acids. Here the CDR3 DNA reads TGTGCCAGCAGCTTGGTACGGGACACATATCAGCCCCAGCATTTT. It codes for CASSLVRDTYQPQHF.

The J gene is TRBJ1-1, the V gene TRBV3-1 (or the pseudogene TRBV3-2), with D uncertain. V lost 1 base and J lost 1, with 10 bases in between. The CDR3 is made up of 15 amino acids. Germline V gene sequence: CDR1 LGHDT, CDR2 YNNKEL (reference sequence). CDR3 sequence (DNA): TGTGCCAGCAGCCAAGCCGGCAGATCGAACACTGAAGCTTTCTTT. This codes for CASSQAGRSNTEAFF.

The chain recombines TRBV7-8 with TRBJ2-7, with D tentatively TRBD1 (6 bases). The germline V and J ends were trimmed by 9 bases and 3 bases, with 21 bases remaining between them. The germline CDR1 and CDR2 sequences are SGHVS and FQNEAQ. This CDR3 spans 15 amino acids. The CDR3 DNA sequence: TGTGCCAGTCGTCTATTCTGGGCAGGGGACTACGAGCAGTACTTC. It encodes CASRLFWAGDYEQYF.

This clone was seen once. This rearrangement joins TRBV3-1 (or the pseudogene TRBV3-2) to TRBJ1-3; D perhaps matches TRBD1 (5 bases). The CDR3 has 17 residues. The V gene lost 1 base and the J gene lost 0 bases, with 13 bases spanning the gap. Germline V gene sequence: CDR1 LGHDT, CDR2 YNNKEL (reference sequence). CDR3 in amino acids: CASSQAQGDLSGNTIYF. The CDR3, as DNA: TGTGCCAGCAGCCAAGCGCAGGGTGACCTCTCTGGAAACACCATATATTTT.

The rearrangement joins TRBV18 to TRBJ1-5, with 7 nucleotides matching TRBD1. CDR3 length: 16 residues. V lost 5 bases and J lost 0; bases outside the gene matches: 7. Germline assignment: CDR1 KGHSH and CDR2 LQKENI. CDR3 DNA sequence: TGTGCCAGCTCATTGGGACAGTCCGATAGCAATCAGCCCCAGCATTTT. Amino acids: CASSLGQSDSNQPQHF.

This clone was picked up one time. The rearrangement joins TRBV7-3 to TRBJ1-1; D is uncertain. Germline V gene lookup returns CDR1 SGHTA and CDR2 FQGTGA. V was shortened by 0 bases and J by 3 bases, with 5 bases between the two germline ends. The CDR3 consists of 13 residues. The CDR3 DNA follows: TGTGCCAGCAGCTTAACGAGGGACACTGAAGCTTTCTTT. This encodes CASSLTRDTEAFF.

The chain links TRBV19 to TRBJ1-6; tentatively, D is TRBD1 (5 bases). The CDR3 has 17 amino acids. V was shortened by 4 bases and J by 10 bases, with 23 bases between the two germline ends. Germline lookup yields CDR1 LNHDA and CDR2 SQIVND (reference sequence). CDR3 DNA: TGTGCCAGTAGTAATCGTCGGGGGGTCGGGGGAAACTCACCCCTCCACTTT. Translating it yields CASSNRRGVGGNSPLHF.